The 32 T cell receptor beta chains below were found in one sample sequenced in a study of cytomegalovirus exposure and HLA in healthy donors. This PCR relied on a set of 60 Vbeta primers and 13 Jbeta primers. The assay was immunoSEQ multiplex PCR, and TCRdb's table has in-frame clones only and misses some. The data hold tens of thousands of clones, with around 71% observed a single time. The sequenced sample was PBMCs. The receptors here all came from a man aged 25-40 years in good health and CMV-seronegative.

J is TRBJ1-4 and V is TRBV2, with 11 bases identical to TRBD1. CDR1 and CDR2 (germline): SNHLY, FYNNEI. The V segment lost 6 bases and the J segment 1 base; nucleotides outside the gene matches: 4. This CDR3 is 16 amino acids long. The CDR3 DNA reads TGTGCCAGCAGAGCGGACAGGGGGCTAACTAATGAAAAACTGTTTTTT. Translating it yields CASRADRGLTNEKLFF. Filled out from reference TRBV2 and TRBJ1-4, the complete variable domain reads EPEVTQTPSHQVTQMGQEVILRCVPISNHLYFYWYRQILGQKVEFLVSFYNNEISEKSEIFDDQFSVERPDGSNFTLKIRSTKLEDSAMYFCASRADRGLTNEKLFFGSGTQLSVL.

CDR3 residues: CASSLPPTGGNEQYF. CDR3 sequence (DNA): TGCGCCAGCAGCTTACCCCCAACAGGGGGCAACGAGCAGTACTTC. The gene calls are TRBV5-1 and TRBJ2-7, with TRBD1 matching 9 bases. V lost 2 bases to trimming and J lost 5 bases; unmatched junction nucleotides: 8. Germline lookup yields CDR1 SGHRS and CDR2 YFSETQ. This CDR3 has 15 residues.

This clone was recorded a few times. The rearrangement uses TRBV7-9 and TRBJ2-5; perhaps TRBD2 as D (5 bases). Trimming pared 3 bases from V and 2 bases from J, leaving 19 bases between. Germline values: CDR1 SEHNR, CDR2 FQNEAQ (reference sequence). The CDR3 has 17 amino acids. For the CDR3, the DNA is TGTGCCAGCAGCTTGCCTTTGCGGGCCTTGGGTCAAGAGACCCAGTACTTC. The encoded protein is CASSLPLRALGQETQYF.

The J gene is TRBJ2-7, the V gene TRBV2, with D perhaps TRBD2 (6 bases). Trimming took off 6 bases at V and 0 bases at J, with 12 bases between the two ends. CDR1 and CDR2 (germline): SNHLY, FYNNEI. CDR3 length equals 14 residues. This chain's CDR3 is CASRKGEDSYEQYF. The DNA for the CDR3 is TGTGCCAGCAGAAAAGGGGAGGACTCCTACGAGCAGTACTTC.

CDR3: CAISEWGANTEAFF. CDR3 DNA sequence: TGTGCCATCAGTGAGTGGGGAGCCAACACTGAAGCTTTCTTT. The chain combines TRBV10-3 with TRBJ1-1, with D unclear. V lost 1 base and J 2 bases, leaving 8 bases between the germline ends. Looked up from germline, CDR1 is ENHRY and CDR2 is SYGVKD. This CDR3 is built from 14 residues.

V and J are TRBV7-9 and TRBJ2-7; perhaps TRBD2 as D (6 bases). The CDR3 runs 13 residues. Germline CDR1 reads SEHNR; CDR2 reads FQNEAQ (reference sequence). V shed 8 bases and J shed 3 bases, with 14 bases lying between them. CDR3: CASRGTVNYEQYF. CDR3 sequence (DNA): TGTGCCAGCCGCGGGACGGTTAACTACGAGCAGTACTTC.

The rearrangement uses TRBV7-8 and TRBJ2-7, with TRBD1 as a possible D gene (6 bases). CDR1 and CDR2 from the germline V gene are SGHVS and FQNEAQ. Trimming cost V 0 bases and J 0 bases, with 18 bases left between them. The CDR3 totals 18 residues. The CDR3 spells CASSLAASGEYGSYEQYF. CDR3 in DNA: TGTGCCAGCAGCTTAGCGGCCTCAGGGGAGTACGGCTCCTACGAGCAGTACTTC.

A few counts support this clone. The chain carries TRBV27 and TRBJ1-5; 11 bases are a match to TRBD1. V lost 3 bases, J lost 7 bases, and 2 bases stayed unmatched. Germline CDR1 is MNHEY and CDR2 is SMNVEV (reference sequence). The length of the CDR3 is 14 residues. CDR3: CASSLDRGRQPQHF. The CDR3 DNA is TGTGCCAGCAGTTTGGACAGGGGGCGGCAGCCCCAGCATTTT.

This clone appeared once. The chain employs TRBV30 and TRBJ2-3, with 13 bases identical to TRBD2. Trimming removed 3 bases from V and 0 bases from J; junction bases left unmatched: 6. This CDR3 is built from 17 residues. The germline CDR1 and CDR2 sequences are GTSNPN and SVGIG (reference sequence). For the CDR3, the DNA is TGTGCCTGGAGGGGCCCGGGACTAGCGGGAAGCACAGATACGCAGTATTTT. Residues: CAWRGPGLAGSTDTQYF.

This chain links TRBV7-3 with TRBJ2-5; 12 bases agree with TRBD1. Trimming cost V 5 bases and J 4 bases; bases outside gene matches: 5. This CDR3 contains 15 residues. Per the germline V gene, CDR1 is SGHTA and CDR2 is FQGTGA. The CDR3 loop is CASSLGTGGGETQYF. The DNA of the CDR3 is TGTGCCAGCAGCCTCGGGACAGGGGGCGGAGAGACCCAGTACTTC.

This rearrangement joins TRBV2 to TRBJ2-3; possible D gene TRBD2, 5 bases. The germline V and J ends were trimmed by 7 bases and 0 bases, with 11 bases remaining between them. CDR1 is SNHLY and CDR2 is FYNNEI in the germline V gene. There are 14 residues in the CDR3. The CDR3: CASMRVKSTDTQYF. In nucleotides, the CDR3 is TGTGCCAGCATGAGGGTTAAGAGCACAGATACGCAGTATTTT.

The chain combines TRBV25-1 with TRBJ1-5; D is unclear. Trimming pared 1 base from V and 4 bases from J, leaving 5 bases between. The CDR3 has 13 amino acids. CDR1 and CDR2 (germline): MGHDK, SYGVNS. In DNA, the CDR3 is TGTGCCAGCAGTGAATCGGGGAATCAGCCCCAGCATTTT. It specifies CASSESGNQPQHF.

The chain is built from TRBV9 and TRBJ2-7; TRBD1 matches at 9 bases. V shed 2 bases and J 3 bases; nucleotides not matched to a gene: 6. In germline, CDR1 is SGDLS, CDR2 YYNGEE. CDR3 size: 15 residues. The CDR3 bases are TGTGCCAGCAGCGTTACAGGGGGCGGAGGCTACGAGCAGTACTTC. Residues: CASSVTGGGGYEQYF.

There are a few counts of this clone. V is TRBV6-5 and J is TRBJ2-2; a possible D gene is TRBD2 (6 bases). The CDR3 covers 16 residues. V was trimmed by 2 bases and J by 4 bases, leaving 14 bases between them. Germline-derived CDR1 and CDR2 are MNHEY and SVGAGI. The CDR3 reads CASSYGSGDITGELFF. CDR3 coding DNA: TGTGCCAGCAGTTACGGGTCGGGGGATATCACCGGGGAGCTGTTTTTT.

This sequence joins TRBV10-3 and TRBJ2-2; 12 positions match TRBD2. Trimming cost V 3 bases and J 10 bases; bases outside gene matches: 12. This CDR3 has 17 amino acids. The germline V gene encodes CDR1 ENHRY and CDR2 SYGVKD. CDR3 loop: CAISDILAGGEVVELFF. The CDR3 DNA is TGTGCCATCAGTGATATCCTAGCGGGGGGGGAAGTGGTGGAGCTGTTTTTT.

The genes are TRBV7-9 and TRBJ2-7; a possible D gene is TRBD2 (7 bases). The V end was cut by 0 bases, the J end by 5 bases, with 14 bases between. Germline loops: CDR1 SEHNR, CDR2 FQNEAQ (reference sequence). The CDR3 totals 15 residues. CDR3 amino acids: CASSLAWGGADEQYF. The CDR3 DNA sequence: TGTGCCAGCAGCTTAGCGTGGGGGGGCGCAGACGAGCAGTACTTC.

The CDR3 sequence: CASSERGGFEKLFF. The CDR3 DNA is TGTGCCAGCAGTGAAAGGGGAGGATTTGAAAAACTGTTTTTT. The chain joins TRBV6-1 to TRBJ1-4; TRBD1 might be the D (5 bases). Trimming stripped 2 bases from V and 7 bases from J, with 11 bases between. This CDR3 has 14 amino acids. The V gene's germline CDR1 is MNHNS and CDR2 SASEGT.

This clone was counted between two and nine times. The chain joins TRBV4-1 to TRBJ2-7; D is ambiguous. The germline V gene encodes CDR1 MGHRA and CDR2 YSYEKL. The CDR3 length is 13 residues. V gave up 3 bases and J gave up 3 bases, with 9 bases separating them. CDR3 DNA sequence: TGCGCCAGCAGCCAGGGCTTCGGCTACGAGCAGTACTTC. Protein sequence: CASSQGFGYEQYF.

The sample holds one count of this clone. The chain uses TRBV5-1 and TRBJ1-1; a weak D match, TRBD1 (5 bases). There are 14 residues in the CDR3. Germline V lookup: CDR1 SGHRS, CDR2 YFSETQ. Between the trimmed V and J ends, which lost 1 base and 0 bases, there was a span of 7 bases. CDR3 nucleotide sequence: TGCGCCAGCAGCTTGCAGGGTGTGAACACTGAAGCTTTCTTT. Its protein is CASSLQGVNTEAFF.

The chain joins TRBV4-1 to TRBJ2-6; D might be TRBD2 (5 bases). The V end was cut by 5 bases, the J end by 4 bases, with 9 bases between. Germline-derived CDR1 and CDR2 are MGHRA and YSYEKL. CDR3 length: 14 amino acids. This CDR3 is CASSWGAGANVLTF. As DNA, the CDR3 is TGCGCCAGCAGCTGGGGAGCGGGGGCCAACGTCCTGACTTTC.

CDR3 in amino acids: CASRQGLEGFGRDEQYF. The CDR3 coding sequence is TGTGCCAGCAGACAGGGGCTGGAGGGGTTCGGGCGCGACGAGCAGTACTTC. V and J are TRBV25-1 and TRBJ2-7, with TRBD1 as a possible D gene (7 bases). The CDR3 contains 17 residues. V shed 6 bases and J shed 5 bases, with 26 bases lying between them. Germline CDR1 and CDR2: MGHDK and SYGVNS.

The chain is built from TRBV25-1 and TRBJ1-1; TRBD1 matches 9 bases. Germline CDR1 reads MGHDK; CDR2 reads SYGVNS. The CDR3 spans 16 residues. V lost 4 bases to trimming and J lost 5 bases; unmatched junction nucleotides: 11. CDR3 sequence: CASSALTGGRKTEAFF. The CDR3 coding sequence is TGTGCCAGCAGTGCCTTGACAGGGGGAAGGAAAACTGAAGCTTTCTTT.

The V call is TRBV7-2, the J call TRBJ2-1, with 7 bases identical to TRBD1. Germline values: CDR1 SGHTA, CDR2 FQGNSA. J gave up 6 bases and V 2 bases, and 7 bases lay outside the gene matches. This CDR3 has 15 residues. CDR3 sequence: CASSLSVRQGNEQFF. CDR3 sequence (DNA): TGTGCCAGCAGCTTATCAGTTCGACAGGGCAATGAGCAGTTCTTC.

This chain links TRBV28 with TRBJ2-5; D might be TRBD2 (6 bases). The ends were cut back, 9 bases at V and 2 bases at J, with 22 bases in the middle. This CDR3 is 16 amino acids long. Germline CDR1 MDHEN, CDR2 SYDVKM. The DNA for the CDR3 is TGTGCCAGTCTAACCGTTTTCCGTGGGGGGCAAGAGACCCAGTACTTC. Translation gives CASLTVFRGGQETQYF.

This chain uses TRBV7-3 with TRBJ1-2; TRBD1 matches 7 bases. In germline, CDR1 is SGHTA, CDR2 FQGTGA. Germline trimming cut 3 bases from V and 3 bases from J; bases unmatched to any gene: 10. CDR3 length: 16 residues. CDR3 loop: CASSLERQGADYGYTF. The DNA of the CDR3 is TGTGCCAGCAGCTTGGAGCGACAGGGAGCGGACTATGGCTACACCTTC.

The J gene is TRBJ2-2, the V gene TRBV9; 9 bases align to TRBD2. V was pared by 3 bases and J by 7 bases, with 10 bases of the junction left unmatched. Germline CDR1 SGDLS, CDR2 YYNGEE. The CDR3 is made up of 16 amino acids. As DNA, the CDR3 is TGTGCCAGCAGCGCCCGGGGCGGGACTAGCCTCGGGGAGCTGTTTTTT. Its protein product is CASSARGGTSLGELFF.

The chain combines TRBV28 with TRBJ1-4, with D possibly TRBD1 on 5 matching bases. The CDR3 length is 17 residues. The V and J ends lost 0 bases and 8 bases respectively, with 19 bases between them. CDR1 and CDR2 (germline): MDHEN, SYDVKM. The CDR3, as DNA: TGTGCCAGCAGTTTATGGAAGAACGATAGGGGCAGCGAAAAACTGTTTTTT. Translation: CASSLWKNDRGSEKLFF.

The genes are TRBV30 and TRBJ2-7; 9 nucleotides line up with TRBD1. Germline trimming cut 5 bases from V and 5 bases from J; bases unmatched to any gene: 7. Germline V gene data show CDR1 as GTSNPN and CDR2 as SVGIG (reference sequence). The CDR3 is made up of 13 amino acids. The CDR3 nucleotides read TGTGCCTGGGAAATACAGGGGGCCCACGAGCAGTACTTC. Protein: CAWEIQGAHEQYF.

The rearrangement joins TRBV5-1 to TRBJ1-4; 7 nucleotides align to TRBD1. The V gene end was trimmed by 4 bases and the J gene end by 8 bases; junction bases not matched to a gene: 11. The length of the CDR3 is 15 residues. Germline V gene sequence: CDR1 SGHRS, CDR2 YFSETQ. DNA of the CDR3: TGCGCCAGCAGCCTCCAGGGGGAGGTCGTCGAAAAACTGTTTTTT. Translating it yields CASSLQGEVVEKLFF.

The chain recombines TRBV9 with TRBJ2-5, with 13 bases lining up with TRBD2. This CDR3 is 18 amino acids long. V trimming: 4 bases; J trimming: 5 bases; junction bases outside the gene matches: 14. CDR1 and CDR2 from the germline V gene are SGDLS and YYNGEE. CDR3 residues: CASSRGLAGAEWVETQYF. DNA for the CDR3: TGTGCCAGCAGCCGCGGACTAGCGGGAGCTGAGTGGGTGGAGACCCAGTACTTC.

The chain couples TRBV30 to TRBJ1-1; 8 bases agree with TRBD1. The V segment lost 5 bases and the J segment 5 bases; nucleotides outside the gene matches: 4. The germline gives CDR1 GTSNPN, CDR2 SVGIG (reference sequence). The CDR3 has 12 residues. CDR3 sequence (DNA): TGTGCCTGGTCCACAGGGGGTACTGAAGCTTTCTTT. It is translated as CAWSTGGTEAFF.

V usage is TRBV2 and J usage is TRBJ2-1; the D gene is possibly TRBD1 (5 bases). V dropped 4 bases and J dropped 0 bases, with 10 bases sitting between them. The CDR3 consists of 15 residues. Germline CDR1 and CDR2: SNHLY and FYNNEI. The CDR3 region is CASSGQRSSYNEQFF. The DNA of the CDR3 is TGTGCCAGCAGTGGACAGAGGAGCTCCTACAATGAGCAGTTCTTC.